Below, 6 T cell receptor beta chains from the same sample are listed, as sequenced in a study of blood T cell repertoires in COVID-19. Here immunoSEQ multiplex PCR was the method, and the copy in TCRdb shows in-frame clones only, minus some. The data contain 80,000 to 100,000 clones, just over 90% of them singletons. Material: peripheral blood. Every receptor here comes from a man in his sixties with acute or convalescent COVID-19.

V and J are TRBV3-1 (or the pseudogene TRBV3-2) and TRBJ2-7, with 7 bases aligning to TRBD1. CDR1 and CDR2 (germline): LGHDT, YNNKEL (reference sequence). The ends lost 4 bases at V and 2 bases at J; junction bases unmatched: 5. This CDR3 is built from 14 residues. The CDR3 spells CASSPPGQPYEQYF. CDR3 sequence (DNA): TGTGCCAGCAGCCCGCCGGGACAGCCCTACGAGCAGTACTTC.

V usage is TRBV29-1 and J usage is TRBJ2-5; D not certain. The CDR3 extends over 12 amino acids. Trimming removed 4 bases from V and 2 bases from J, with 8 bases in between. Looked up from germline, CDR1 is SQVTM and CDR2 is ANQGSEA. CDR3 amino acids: CSVGHLQETQYF. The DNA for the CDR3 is TGCAGCGTTGGACACCTTCAAGAGACCCAGTACTTC.

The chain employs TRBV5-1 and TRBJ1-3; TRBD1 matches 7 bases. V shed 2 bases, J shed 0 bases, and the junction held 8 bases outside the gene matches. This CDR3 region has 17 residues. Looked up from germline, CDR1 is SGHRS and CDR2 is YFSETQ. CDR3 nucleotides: TGCGCCAGCAGCTTACCCATCGCAGGGGGCTCTGGAAACACCATATATTTT. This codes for CASSLPIAGGSGNTIYF.

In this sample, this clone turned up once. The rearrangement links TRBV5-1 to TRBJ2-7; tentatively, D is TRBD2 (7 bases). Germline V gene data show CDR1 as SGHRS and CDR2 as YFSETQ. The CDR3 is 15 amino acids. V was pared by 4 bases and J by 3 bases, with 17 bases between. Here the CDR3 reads CASSRGAGRLYEQYF. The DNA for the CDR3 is TGCGCCAGCAGCCGGGGGGCAGGGAGGCTCTACGAGCAGTACTTC.

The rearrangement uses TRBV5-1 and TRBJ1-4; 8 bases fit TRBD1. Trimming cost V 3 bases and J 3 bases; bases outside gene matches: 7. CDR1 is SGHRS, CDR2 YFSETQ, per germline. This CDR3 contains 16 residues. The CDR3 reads CASSSLGQGANEKLFF. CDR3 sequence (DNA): TGCGCCAGCAGCTCCCTAGGACAGGGAGCTAATGAAAAACTGTTTTTT.

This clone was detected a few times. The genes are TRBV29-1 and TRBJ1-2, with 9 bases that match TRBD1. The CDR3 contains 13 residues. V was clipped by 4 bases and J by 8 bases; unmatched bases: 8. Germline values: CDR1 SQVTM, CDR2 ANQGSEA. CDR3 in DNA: TGCAGCGTTGGCGCCGGGACAGGGAAAGGCTACACCTTC. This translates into CSVGAGTGKGYTF.